Below, 29 T cell receptor beta chains from the same sample are listed, as sequenced in a study of identical twins. TCRdb reanalysed the 5' RACE reads using MiXCR and keeps one entry per CDR3 protein. This sample yields approximately 600,000 distinct CDR3 sequences, of which roughly 7.1% are seen a single time; 1.5% to 2% belongs to the top ten. This same sample was also part of a study on yellow fever vaccine responses in identical twins.

The material sequenced was PBMCs. The source is a woman younger than 35 in good health.

A few counts support this clonotype. The V call is TRBV4-1, the J call TRBJ1-2; 8 bases are a match to TRBD1. Losses at the gene ends were 3 bases for V and 8 bases for J; bases not matched to a gene: 8. The germline V gene has CDR1 MGHRA and CDR2 YSYEKL. The CDR3 runs 14 residues. This chain's CDR3 is CASSQAGQGGGYTF. DNA for the CDR3: TGCGCCAGCAGCCAGGCCGGACAGGGTGGGGGCTACACCTTC.

This clonotype appeared many times. The gene calls are TRBV14 and TRBJ2-5; D gene uncertain. Germline V lookup: CDR1 SGHDN, CDR2 FVKESK. Trimming took off 1 base at V and 10 bases at J, with 7 bases between the two ends. This CDR3 spans 11 amino acids. CDR3 sequence reads: CASSQGVVQYF. Here the CDR3 DNA reads TGTGCCAGCAGCCAAGGGGTGGTCCAGTACTTC. Together with reference TRBV14 and TRBJ2-5, the CDR3 gives the full variable domain: EAGVTQFPSHSVIEKGQTVTLRCDPISGHDNLYWYRRVMGKEIKFLLHFVKESKQDESGMPNNRFLAERTGGTYSTLKVQPAELEDSGVYFCASSQGVVQYFGPGTRLLVL.

This clonotype occurred a few times. The CDR3: CASSSRRAGGEQFF. As DNA, the CDR3 is TGTGCCAGCAGCTCCCGGCGGGCGGGAGGTGAGCAGTTCTTC. V is TRBV12-3 or TRBV12-4 and J is TRBJ2-1, with 8 positions matching TRBD2. V gave up 6 bases and J gave up 9 bases; unmatched junction bases: 10. The CDR3 spans 14 residues.

The chain has TRBV10-3 and TRBJ2-2; TRBD1 matches 10 bases. After removal of 11 bases from V and 5 bases from J, the junction contained 8 bases not matched to a gene. Germline V CDR1 and CDR2: ENHRY, SYGVKD. The CDR3 sequence is 14 residues long. The CDR3 loop reads CAVSWTGGTGELFF. Written as DNA, the CDR3 is TGTGCCGTCTCCTGGACAGGGGGTACCGGGGAGCTGTTTTTT.

This clonotype showed up many times. This chain joins TRBV21-1 and TRBJ2-5; TRBD2, the table's D call, was not compared with the DNA. TRBV21-1 is termed a pseudogene. The CDR3 totals 16 residues. The CDR3 reads CASSTRRLAGQETQYF. In DNA, the CDR3 is TGTGCCAGCAGCACTCGCAGACTAGCGGGACAAGAGACCCAGTACTTC.

This clonotype was observed a handful of times. The chain recombines TRBV11-2 with TRBJ2-1; TRBD2 aligns across 7 bases. The germline V gene has CDR1 SGHAT and CDR2 FQNNGV. The CDR3 covers 15 residues. V was pared by 6 bases and J by 7 bases, with 12 bases of the junction left unmatched. The CDR3 protein is CASRLTGGNQNEQFF. For the CDR3, the DNA is TGTGCCAGCAGGCTCACCGGGGGGAATCAGAATGAGCAGTTCTTC.

This clonotype was seen repeatedly, ten times or more. The chain is built from TRBV20-1 and TRBJ2-7, with 7 nucleotides matching TRBD2. Germline trimming cut 4 bases from V and 1 base from J; bases unmatched to any gene: 10. The germline gives CDR1 DFQATT, CDR2 SNEGSKA (reference sequence). The CDR3 loop spans 15 amino acids. The CDR3 region has the DNA TGCAGTGCTAACCCAACCCGCGGGAGTTCCTACGAGCAGTACTTC. Its protein is CSANPTRGSSYEQYF.

Many counts were recorded for this clonotype. The chain combines TRBV12-3 or TRBV12-4 with TRBJ1-6; the D gene is possibly TRBD1 (6 bases). This CDR3 spans 15 amino acids. V was clipped by 0 bases and J by 6 bases, with 9 bases between them. CDR3 nucleotides: TGTGCCAGCAGTTTAGCGTCAGGGGTTAATTCACCCCTCCACTTT. Translation: CASSLASGVNSPLHF.

This clonotype was observed many times. This chain connects TRBV15 to TRBJ1-5, with 8 bases identical to TRBD1. The germline gives CDR1 LNHNV, CDR2 YYDKDF (reference sequence). This CDR3 is 12 amino acids long. V lost 8 bases and J lost 5; bases outside the gene matches: 2. The CDR3 DNA follows: TGTGCCACCGGGACAGGTTATCAGCCCCAGCATTTT. This sequence encodes CATGTGYQPQHF.

The chain recombines TRBV12-3 or TRBV12-4 with TRBJ2-7, with TRBD2 matching 9 bases. The V segment lost 6 bases and the J segment 1 base; nucleotides outside the gene matches: 7. There are 15 residues in the CDR3. The CDR3 spells CASSRPGLASYEQYF. In DNA form, the CDR3 reads TGTGCCAGCAGCCGACCGGGACTAGCATCCTACGAGCAGTACTTC.

V gene TRBV6-5 combines with J gene TRBJ2-1, with D tentatively TRBD2 (6 bases). This CDR3 has 15 amino acids. The V gene lost 6 bases and the J gene lost 3 bases, with 15 bases spanning the gap. CDR1 and CDR2 (germline): MNHEY, SVGAGI. The CDR3 is CASSTELDYYNEQFF. CDR3 nucleotide sequence: TGTGCCAGCAGCACCGAGTTGGACTACTACAATGAGCAGTTCTTC.

This clonotype turned up a few times. The chain is built from TRBV20-1 and TRBJ2-1; weak D call: TRBD2 (5 bases). This CDR3 contains 11 residues. The V end was cut by 5 bases, the J end by 9 bases, with 11 bases between. Germline CDR1 DFQATT, CDR2 SNEGSKA (reference sequence). CDR3 protein: CSAPARGEQFF. The DNA of the CDR3 is TGCAGTGCTCCCGCCCGGGGTGAGCAGTTCTTC.

The chain links TRBV29-1 to TRBJ2-1; D uncertain. This CDR3 region has 10 residues. The germline gives CDR1 SQVTM, CDR2 ANQGSEA. With 2 bases removed from V and 7 bases from J, the gap between germline ends came to 3 bases. The CDR3 DNA follows: TGCAGCGTTGAAACGAATGAGCAGTTCTTC. This gives the protein CSVETNEQFF.

This clonotype was found a few times. This chain connects TRBV20-1 to TRBJ2-5; D uncertain. Germline V lookup: CDR1 DFQATT, CDR2 SNEGSKA (reference sequence). The CDR3 is 12 residues long. V lost 6 bases to trimming and J lost 5 bases, with 13 bases between them. This CDR3 is CSAHTRVETQYF. CDR3 DNA sequence: TGCAGTGCCCATACAAGGGTGGAGACCCAGTACTTC.

At least ten counts were recorded for this clonotype. The rearrangement joins TRBV7-6 to TRBJ1-5, with D possibly matching TRBD1 (5 bases). Germline CDR1 SGHVS, CDR2 FNYEAQ. Trimming cost V 4 bases and J 3 bases, with 13 bases left between them. The CDR3 loop spans 15 amino acids. CDR3 nucleotides: TGTGCCAGCAGCTGGACTGACAGTAACAATCAGCCCCAGCATTTT. Protein product: CASSWTDSNNQPQHF.

The sample holds a few counts of this clonotype. The chain is built from TRBV6-1 and TRBJ1-5, with TRBD1 matching 7 bases. This CDR3 contains 16 residues. Germline V gene lookup returns CDR1 MNHNS and CDR2 SASEGT. J was trimmed by 1 base and V by 6 bases; bases with no gene match: 9. The CDR3 reads CASRSGQAISNQPQHF. The CDR3 DNA reads as TGTGCCAGCAGGTCTGGACAGGCGATAAGCAATCAGCCCCAGCATTTT.

This clonotype was recorded a few times. This chain uses TRBV15 with TRBJ1-4; TRBD1 aligns across 8 bases. CDR3 length equals 15 residues. Germline lookup yields CDR1 LNHNV and CDR2 YYDKDF (reference sequence). V trimming: 1 base; J trimming: 7 bases; junction bases outside the gene matches: 5. The CDR3 loop reads CATSRVETGVEKLFF. The CDR3 DNA follows: TGTGCCACCAGCAGAGTGGAGACAGGGGTTGAAAAACTGTTTTTT.

The chain carries TRBV2 and TRBJ2-5, with TRBD1 identical over 7 bases. Per the germline V gene, CDR1 is SNHLY and CDR2 is FYNNEI. This CDR3 spans 13 amino acids. V was pared by 6 bases and J by 5 bases, with 6 bases of the junction left unmatched. CDR3 region: CASSADRAETQYF. The DNA for the CDR3 is TGTGCCAGCAGCGCCGACAGGGCGGAGACCCAGTACTTC.

This clonotype appeared a few times. V is TRBV24-1 and J is TRBJ2-7, with 9 bases aligning to TRBD2. The CDR3 runs 16 residues. Germline V gene data show CDR1 as KGHDR and CDR2 as SFDVKD. With 2 bases clipped from V and 5 bases from J, the junction kept 9 bases outside the gene matches. In DNA form, the CDR3 reads TGTGCCACCAGTGATTCCTCGGGTGGCGGGAGGGACGAGCAGTACTTC. Its protein is CATSDSSGGGRDEQYF.

At least ten counts were recorded for this clonotype. The V call is TRBV28, the J call TRBJ1-2; 10 bases agree with TRBD1. Looked up from germline, CDR1 is MDHEN and CDR2 is SYDVKM. The CDR3 contains 15 residues. Losses at the gene ends were 5 bases for V and 4 bases for J; bases not matched to a gene: 7. The CDR3 protein is CASSPYGQGVYGYTF. CDR3 nucleotide sequence: TGTGCCAGCAGTCCCTATGGACAGGGGGTCTATGGCTACACCTTC.

This clonotype was detected ten times or more. This chain joins TRBV12-3 or TRBV12-4 and TRBJ1-1; 7 bases align to TRBD1. J lost 11 bases, V lost 4 bases, and 10 bases had no gene match. CDR3 length: 13 residues. The CDR3 reads CASSSQGVDRAFF. DNA of the CDR3: TGTGCCAGCAGTTCCCAAGGCGTGGACAGGGCTTTCTTT.

This clonotype occurred a few times. The V and J genes are TRBV3-1 and TRBJ2-7; TRBD2 is a possible D gene (5 bases). This CDR3 comprises 15 residues. V lost 1 base, J lost 1 base, and 11 bases lay in between. Germline loops: CDR1 LGHDT, CDR2 YNNKEL (reference sequence). The CDR3 region has the DNA TGTGCCAGCAGCCAAGTATTCGGGGAGTCCTACGAGCAGTACTTC. Protein: CASSQVFGESYEQYF.

V and J are TRBV7-9 and TRBJ2-7, with D perhaps matching TRBD1 (5 bases). CDR3 size: 13 residues. Germline-derived CDR1 and CDR2 are SEHNR and FQNEAQ (reference sequence). The ends were cut back, 5 bases at V and 4 bases at J, with 12 bases in the middle. The CDR3 sequence: CASSRQTAYEQYF. CDR3 bases: TGTGCCAGCAGCCGACAGACAGCTTACGAGCAGTACTTC.

This clonotype came up a few times. CDR3 in DNA: TGTGCCACCTCCAAGGGGGACTTACCCGGGGAGCTGTTTTTT. Translating it yields CATSKGDLPGELFF. The chain uses TRBV10-3 and TRBJ2-2; the D gene could be TRBD1 or TRBD2 (6 bases each). There are 14 residues in the CDR3. V was clipped by 10 bases and J by 6 bases, with 18 bases between them. Germline V gene data show CDR1 as ENHRY and CDR2 as SYGVKD.

In this sample, this clonotype turned up many times. The V and J genes are TRBV6-1 and TRBJ1-2; 7 bases line up with TRBD1. V gave up 5 bases and J gave up 4 bases; unmatched junction bases: 7. Germline V gene data show CDR1 as MNHNS and CDR2 as SASEGT. This CDR3 contains 14 residues. As DNA, the CDR3 is TGTGCCAGCAGTCCGGGACAGTCGGGCTATGGCTACACCTTC. Its translation: CASSPGQSGYGYTF.

This clonotype was recorded a few times. The rearrangement joins TRBV18 to TRBJ2-7; 8 bases are a match to TRBD2. V dropped 6 bases and J dropped 0; count of bases not matched to a gene: 19. The CDR3 has 19 residues. CDR1 and CDR2 (germline): KGHSH, LQKENI. The CDR3 region is CASSAFPASSGPSSYEQYF. For the CDR3, the DNA is TGTGCCAGCTCTGCCTTCCCGGCTTCTAGCGGGCCAAGCTCCTACGAGCAGTACTTC.

The rearrangement uses TRBV4-2 and TRBJ2-3, with D possibly matching TRBD2 (5 bases). Trimming cost V 0 bases and J 0 bases, with 13 bases left between them. CDR1 and CDR2 (germline): LGHNA, YNFKEQ. The CDR3 extends over 17 amino acids. The CDR3 DNA is TGTGCCAGCAGCCAAGATAGGGTAGCGCATAGCACAGATACGCAGTATTTT. Translated, it gives CASSQDRVAHSTDTQYF.

V and J are TRBV5-1 and TRBJ1-1; D not certain. CDR3 size: 15 residues. V was pared by 0 bases and J by 1 base, with 10 bases between. Germline V gene sequence: CDR1 SGHRS, CDR2 YFSETQ. CDR3 nucleotide sequence: TGCGCCAGCAGCTTGGCCGAATTTGGGAACACTGAAGCTTTCTTT. This translates into CASSLAEFGNTEAFF.

The rearrangement uses TRBV12-3 or TRBV12-4 and TRBJ1-2; 7 nucleotides match TRBD1. This CDR3 has 15 amino acids. V gave up 6 bases and J gave up 6 bases; unmatched junction bases: 13. The CDR3 region is CASRTKLDREDGYTF. CDR3 coding DNA: TGTGCCAGCAGAACGAAATTAGACAGGGAGGATGGCTACACCTTC.